The sequence of this T cell receptor beta chain was determined in a study of T cells in localized non-small cell lung cancer. Clones were read by immunoSEQ multiplex PCR, and TCRdb kept only the in-frame ones, dropping some. The data hold about 30,000 clones, with about 91% observed a single time. Trimming removed 5 bases from V and 8 bases from J; junction bases left unmatched: 4. CDR1 is SGHTA and CDR2 is FQGTGA in the germline V gene. CDR3 length equals 13 residues. On this clone: Its antigen is currently unknown.

Study-level findings and limits: Uninvolved nearby lung showed the greatest T cell clonality, exceeding that found in tumor.

The sequencing used peripheral blood, collected before any cancer treatment. The receptor comes from a male donor at least 60 years old with stage I lung adenocarcinoma. The chain couples TRBV7-3 to TRBJ2-4; the match to TRBD1 covers 9 bases. The CDR3 protein is CASSPRQGDIQYF. Written as DNA, the CDR3 is TGTGCCAGCAGCCCCCGACAGGGGGACATTCAGTACTTC.